These 29 T cell receptor beta chains were all obtained from the same sample, sequenced in a study of T cells in Graves' hyperthyroidism and ophthalmopathy. Regions amplified from RNA transcripts were the TCR beta CDR3 regions. Initially, a first-round RT-PCR of the TCR CDR3 employed the HTBI primer set. Via MiXCR, TCRdb re-called the multiplex PCR reads, giving one row per CDR3 protein. Of about 700,000 distinct CDR3 sequences listed, about 45% are singletons. The sample was peripheral blood or thyroid tissue (not recorded which). The receptors derive from an adult man with Graves' disease, either hyperthyroidism or ophthalmopathy (not recorded which).

This clonotype was detected many times. The rearrangement uses TRBV2 and TRBJ2-5; tentative D call: TRBD1 (7 bases). This CDR3 contains 14 residues. The V gene's germline CDR1 is SNHLY and CDR2 FYNNEI. V was pared by 6 bases and J by 2 bases, with 13 bases between. CDR3 amino acids: CASRAGTAQETQYF. The CDR3 DNA is TGTGCCAGCAGGGCGGGGACAGCTCAAGAGACCCAGTACTTC.

In this sample, this clonotype turned up many times. V and J are TRBV9 and TRBJ1-2; D remains unclear. The CDR3 runs 13 residues. The germline V and J ends were trimmed by 0 bases and 0 bases, with 3 bases remaining between them. Germline V gives CDR1 SGDLS, CDR2 YYNGEE. The CDR3 is CASSVGPNYGYTF. CDR3 DNA: TGTGCCAGCAGCGTAGGACCTAACTATGGCTACACCTTC.

The chain has TRBV25-1 and TRBJ2-5; D tentatively reads TRBD1 or TRBD2 (6 bases each). This CDR3 has 16 residues. Germline CDR1 MGHDK, CDR2 SYGVNS. V was pared by 0 bases and J by 2 bases, with 13 bases between. The CDR3 sequence is CASSEYRGARQETQYF. In DNA, the CDR3 is TGTGCCAGCAGTGAATATAGGGGGGCGCGGCAAGAGACCCAGTACTTC.

This clonotype was observed a few times. V is TRBV20-1 and J is TRBJ1-1; 10 bases align to TRBD1. CDR1 and CDR2 from the germline V gene are DFQATT and SNEGSKA (reference sequence). The ends lost 4 bases at V and 0 bases at J; junction bases unmatched: 5. This CDR3 is built from 15 residues. As DNA, the CDR3 is TGCAGTGCTAAGGGACAGGGGAACATGAACACTGAAGCTTTCTTT. Its translation: CSAKGQGNMNTEAFF.

This clonotype was picked up a small number of times. The junction and the germline gene differ at one end; a read error may be behind it. This chain connects TRBV20-1 to TRBJ1-4; TRBD1 aligns across 9 bases. The CDR3 consists of 14 residues. Germline CDR1 reads DFQATT; CDR2 reads SNEGSKA (reference sequence). For the CDR3, the DNA is TGCAATGCTAGAGGGACAGGGATGCGTGAAAAACTGTTTTTT. It yields the protein CNARGTGMREKLFF.

This clonotype was detected ten times or more. In DNA form, the CDR3 reads TGTGCCACCAGTGATCCGGCGGAGGGGAGCCAAGAGACCCAGTACTTC. Its translation is CATSDPAEGSQETQYF. This chain uses TRBV24-1 with TRBJ2-5; D may be TRBD2 (6 bases). V lost 3 bases to trimming and J lost 1 base, with 14 bases between them. The CDR3 runs to 16 residues. CDR1 is KGHDR, CDR2 SFDVKD, per germline.

The DNA of the CDR3 is TGCAGTGCTAGAGTCGGACAGGGTAGTGGCTACACCTTC. Residues: CSARVGQGSGYTF. The rearrangement joins TRBV20-1 to TRBJ1-2, with 8 positions matching TRBD1. CDR1 and CDR2 from the germline V gene are DFQATT and SNEGSKA (reference sequence). V lost 1 base, J lost 7 bases, and 5 bases stayed unmatched. The length of the CDR3 is 13 residues.

V and J are TRBV7-9 and TRBJ1-5; D remains unclear. The germline V and J ends were trimmed by 3 bases and 6 bases, with 15 bases remaining between them. The CDR3 has 15 residues. Germline V gene sequence: CDR1 SEHNR, CDR2 FQNEAQ (reference sequence). This CDR3 reads CASSLGREGGQPQHF. The DNA for the CDR3 is TGTGCCAGCAGCTTGGGTAGGGAGGGAGGTCAGCCCCAGCATTTT.

The table lists this clonotype with a count of one. At one of its ends the junction is not consistent with the germline gene, which may arise from a read error. The chain has TRBV6-4 and TRBJ1-6; 7 bases line up with TRBD1. The CDR3 contains 15 residues. Germline V gene lookup returns CDR1 MRHNA and CDR2 SNTAGT. The CDR3 DNA reads as TGTGCCATCAGTGAGTCGACAGGGCGAGATTCACCCCTCCACTTT. The encoded protein is CAISESTGRDSPLHF.

This clonotype occurred a few times. DNA for the CDR3: TGTGCCAGCAGCCCGGGACAGTCCACTGAAGCTTTCTTT. It encodes CASSPGQSTEAFF. The chain recombines TRBV7-3 with TRBJ1-1, with 7 positions matching TRBD1. This CDR3 spans 13 amino acids. Germline assignment: CDR1 SGHTA and CDR2 FQGTGA. With V trimmed by 5 bases and J by 4 bases, 4 bases remained unmatched.

This clonotype was seen once. The chain has TRBV7-6 and TRBJ1-6; no reliable D call. The CDR3 covers 13 residues. Germline V gene lookup returns CDR1 SGHVS and CDR2 FNYEAQ. The V gene lost 2 bases and the J gene lost 8 bases, with 7 bases spanning the gap. CDR3 sequence reads: CASSLFGDSPLHF. The CDR3 region has the DNA TGTGCCAGCAGCTTATTTGGGGATTCACCCCTCCACTTT. Full variable domain (missing parts from reference TRBV7-6 and TRBJ1-6): GAGVSQSPRYKVTKRGQDVALRCDPISGHVSLYWYRQALGQGPEFLTYFNYEAQQDKSGLPNDRFSAERPEGSISTLTIQRTEQRDSAMYRCASSLFGDSPLHFGNGTRLTVT.

CDR3 region: CASSQEPGDQYF. The CDR3 DNA reads as TGTGCCAGCAGCCAAGAACCCGGGGATCAGTACTTC. The chain combines TRBV12-3 or TRBV12-4 with TRBJ2-5; TRBD2 is a possible D gene (5 bases). CDR3 size: 12 residues. The germline V and J ends were trimmed by 6 bases and 11 bases, with 16 bases remaining between them.

The chain links TRBV25-1 to TRBJ1-4; the D gene is possibly TRBD1 (6 bases). V lost 8 bases to trimming and J lost 0 bases, with 22 bases between them. Germline V gives CDR1 MGHDK, CDR2 SYGVNS. This CDR3 region has 18 residues. CDR3 protein: CASSPPGTQSATNEKLFF. CDR3 sequence (DNA): TGTGCCAGCTCACCACCCGGGACACAGTCAGCAACTAATGAAAAACTGTTTTTT.

Only one count was recorded for this clonotype. The V and J genes are TRBV29-1 and TRBJ1-1, with 9 bases aligning to TRBD1. Losses at the gene ends were 5 bases for V and 4 bases for J; bases not matched to a gene: 8. Germline V gene sequence: CDR1 SQVTM, CDR2 ANQGSEA. The CDR3 is made up of 14 amino acids. CDR3 protein: CSVHTGGGGTEAFF. DNA of the CDR3: TGCAGCGTTCATACAGGGGGCGGTGGCACTGAAGCTTTCTTT.

A remark on this clonotype: Here the CDR3 omits its conserved ending phenylalanine or tryptophan, so a read error is the likely source. The chain couples TRBV2 to TRBJ1-1; D uncertain. CDR3 length: 18 amino acids. Looked up from germline, CDR1 is SNHLY and CDR2 is FYNNEI. V was trimmed by 6 bases and J by 1 base, leaving 24 bases between them. CDR3 in amino acids: CASSVGVFQIDPNTEAFL. The CDR3 DNA follows: TGTGCCAGCAGCGTAGGTGTGTTCCAGATCGACCCGAACACTGAAGCTTTCCTT.

About this clonotype itself: Mismatch with germline at one junction end may stem from a read error. This chain uses TRBV7-8 with TRBJ1-1; maybe TRBD1 (6 bases). CDR3 size: 15 residues. Per the germline V gene, CDR1 is SGHVS and CDR2 is FQNEAQ. For the CDR3, the DNA is TGTGCCAGCAGCCTAGCGACAGGCTTGAACACTGAAGCTTTCTTT. The encoded protein is CASSLATGLNTEAFF.

About this clonotype: A junction boundary mismatches the germline segment, possibly from a read error. V gene TRBV11-1 combines with J gene TRBJ1-6; D perhaps matches TRBD1 (5 bases). CDR1 is SGHAT and CDR2 is FQDESV in the germline V gene (reference sequence). There are 18 residues in the CDR3. CDR3 sequence: CAGSSHDLQEVGNSPLHF. CDR3 nucleotide sequence: TGTGCCGGCAGCTCGCACGACCTACAGGAGGTTGGTAATTCACCCCTCCACTTT.

The CDR3 loop reads CATDRGAGAPYQETQYF. The CDR3 DNA is TGTGCCACCGACCGAGGAGCGGGGGCCCCGTACCAAGAGACCCAGTACTTC. The chain has TRBV19 and TRBJ2-5; 8 nucleotides match TRBD2. The CDR3 extends over 17 amino acids. From germline, CDR1 is LNHDA and CDR2 SQIVND (reference sequence). V trimming: 10 bases; J trimming: 0 bases; junction bases outside the gene matches: 16.

The chain couples TRBV2 to TRBJ1-4, with D tentatively TRBD1 (5 bases). CDR1 SNHLY and CDR2 FYNNEI come from the germline V gene. The CDR3 has 13 residues. Between the trimmed V and J ends, which lost 8 bases and 8 bases, there was a span of 15 bases. The CDR3 sequence: CASRRGFQEKLFF. DNA of the CDR3: TGTGCCAGCCGTCGGGGGTTCCAAGAAAAACTGTTTTTT.

The rearrangement uses TRBV29-1 and TRBJ1-5; tentatively, D is TRBD1 (5 bases). Germline loops: CDR1 SQVTM, CDR2 ANQGSEA. The CDR3 is 15 residues long. Trimming cost V 4 bases and J 6 bases, with 19 bases left between them. CDR3 protein: CSVADGVLGAQPQHF. In DNA, the CDR3 is TGCAGCGTTGCGGACGGCGTATTAGGGGCTCAGCCCCAGCATTTT.

This clonotype has more than one count but fewer than ten. The gene calls are TRBV9 and TRBJ1-5; 11 nucleotides line up with TRBD1. Per the germline V gene, CDR1 is SGDLS and CDR2 is YYNGEE. This CDR3 region has 17 residues. Losses at the gene ends were 0 bases for V and 6 bases for J; bases not matched to a gene: 8. In DNA form, the CDR3 reads TGTGCCAGCAGCGTAGCTGGACAGGGGGCGACAGGTCAGCCCCAGCATTTT. It encodes CASSVAGQGATGQPQHF.

The chain employs TRBV2 and TRBJ1-5, with TRBD1 identical over 10 bases. Per germline, CDR1 SNHLY and CDR2 FYNNEI. The CDR3 consists of 12 residues. The CDR3 DNA reads TGTGACCGCGGGACAGGGGTTCAGCCCCAGCATTTT. This codes for CDRGTGVQPQHF.

Concerning this clonotype: This sequence may be a read error, since a much larger clone differs from it by one base. The V gene is TRBV2, the J gene TRBJ1-5; tentatively, D is TRBD1 (6 bases). The CDR3 has 15 residues. Germline-derived CDR1 and CDR2 are SNHLY and FYNNEI. CDR3 protein: CASKRGVSRNQPQQF. The CDR3, as DNA: TGTGCCAGCAAGAGGGGGGTAAGCCGCAATCAGCCCCAGCAGTTT.

Turning to this clonotype: At one boundary the junction diverges from the germline segment, which might be a read error. The chain links TRBV12-3 or TRBV12-4 to TRBJ1-5; D gene unclear. The CDR3 sequence is 14 residues long. The CDR3 is CASSQVITGQPQHF. The CDR3 bases are TGCGCCAGCAGCCAAGTTATAACGGGGCAGCCCCAGCATTTT.

This clonotype was observed a few times. The chain combines TRBV12-3 or TRBV12-4 with TRBJ1-2; weak D call: TRBD1 (5 bases). CDR3 size: 13 residues. Between the trimmed V and J ends, which lost 6 bases and 9 bases, there was a span of 17 bases. CDR3 amino acids: CASSKAQEVRYTF. The CDR3 DNA reads as TGTGCCAGCAGCAAAGCACAGGAAGTTCGCTACACCTTC.

The J gene is TRBJ2-7, the V gene TRBV12-3 or TRBV12-4; 9 bases map to TRBD1. V was pared by 3 bases and J by 3 bases, with 6 bases of the junction left unmatched. The CDR3 extends over 15 amino acids. The CDR3, as DNA: TGTGCCAGCAGTTTCCGGACAGGGGATAACTACGAGCAGTACTTC. Protein sequence: CASSFRTGDNYEQYF.

There are many counts of this clonotype. In DNA form, the CDR3 reads TGTGCCAGCAGTGAAGCGGGGAGCATTCAAGAGACCCAGTACTTC. Translated, it gives CASSEAGSIQETQYF. This chain connects TRBV2 to TRBJ2-5; TRBD2 is a possible D gene (5 bases). Germline V gene sequence: CDR1 SNHLY, CDR2 FYNNEI. Trimming took off 0 bases at V and 2 bases at J, with 10 bases between the two ends. The CDR3 has 15 amino acids.

This clonotype was seen ten or more times. The rearrangement uses TRBV10-3 and TRBJ1-6, with 8 bases matching TRBD1. Germline trimming cut 7 bases from V and 10 bases from J; bases unmatched to any gene: 6. CDR3 size: 13 residues. CDR1 and CDR2 from the germline V gene are ENHRY and SYGVKD. CDR3: CAITETGDSPLHF. CDR3 DNA: TGTGCCATCACCGAGACAGGGGACTCACCCCTCCACTTT.

In this sample, this clonotype turned up many times. This chain connects TRBV7-6 to TRBJ2-5; 8 bases fit TRBD1. V trimming: 5 bases; J trimming: 5 bases; junction bases outside the gene matches: 10. The CDR3 totals 15 residues. In germline, CDR1 is SGHVS, CDR2 FNYEAQ. CDR3 sequence reads: CASSTNDRDRETQYF. CDR3 sequence (DNA): TGTGCCAGCAGCACAAACGACCGGGACAGGGAGACCCAGTACTTC.